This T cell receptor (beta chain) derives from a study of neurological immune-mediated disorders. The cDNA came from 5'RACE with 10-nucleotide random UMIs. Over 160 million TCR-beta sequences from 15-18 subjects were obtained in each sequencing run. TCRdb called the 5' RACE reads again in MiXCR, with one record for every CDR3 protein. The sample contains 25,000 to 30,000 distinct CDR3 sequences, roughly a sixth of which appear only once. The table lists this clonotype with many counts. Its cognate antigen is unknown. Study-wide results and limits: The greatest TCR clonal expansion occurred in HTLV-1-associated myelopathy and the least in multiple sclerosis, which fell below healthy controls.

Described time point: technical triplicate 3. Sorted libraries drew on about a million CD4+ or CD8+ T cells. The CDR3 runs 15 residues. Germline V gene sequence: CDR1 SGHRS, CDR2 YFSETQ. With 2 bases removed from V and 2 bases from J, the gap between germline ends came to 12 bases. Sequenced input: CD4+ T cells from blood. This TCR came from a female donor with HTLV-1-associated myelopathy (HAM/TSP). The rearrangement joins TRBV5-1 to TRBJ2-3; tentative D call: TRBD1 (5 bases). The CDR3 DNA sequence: TGCGCCAGCAGCTTTATCAGGGCTCCCACAGATACGCAGTATTTT. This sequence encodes CASSFIRAPTDTQYF.